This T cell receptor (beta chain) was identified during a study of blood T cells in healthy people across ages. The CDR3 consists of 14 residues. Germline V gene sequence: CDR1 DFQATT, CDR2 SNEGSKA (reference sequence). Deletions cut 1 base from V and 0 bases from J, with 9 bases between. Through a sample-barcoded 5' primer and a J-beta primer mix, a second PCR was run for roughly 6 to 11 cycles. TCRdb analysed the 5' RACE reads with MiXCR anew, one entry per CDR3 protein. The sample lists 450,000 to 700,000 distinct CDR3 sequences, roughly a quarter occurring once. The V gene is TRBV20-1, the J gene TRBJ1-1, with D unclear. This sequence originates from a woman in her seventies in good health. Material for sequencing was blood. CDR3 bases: TGCAGTGCTAGAGGGGGTTCCATGAACACTGAAGCTTTCTTT. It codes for CSARGGSMNTEAFF.